A selection of T cell receptor beta chains follows, all from one sample in a study of CD8 T cells in Susac syndrome. TCRdb processed the immunoSEQ multiplex PCR reads anew with MiXCR; each CDR3 protein has one entry. The sample holds roughly 180,000 distinct CDR3 sequences, roughly 95% seen once. Material for sequencing was CD4+ T cells from PBMCs. The source of these receptors is a human donor in good health. CDR3s include the opening cysteine and the closing phenylalanine or tryptophan. A D gene is named only where the DNA matches it firmly. Clone size is shown for a subset of rows, as once, few, many or a class of expanded clone.

>TRBV6-5|-|TRBJ1-2|-
CASTDGPGYGYTF
TGTGCCAGCACCGACGGGCCTGGCTATGGCTACACCTTC
>TRBV14|-|TRBJ2-1|TRBD1
CASSPRDREYNEQFF
TGTGCCAGCAGCCCGAGAGACAGGGAATACAATGAGCAGTTCTTC
>TRBV15|once|TRBJ2-5|TRBD2
CATSWGERESRTQYF
TGTGCCACCAGCTGGGGGGAGCGGGAGAGTAGGACCCAGTACTTC
>TRBV20-1|-|TRBJ2-1|-
CSAVGLASYNEQFF
TGCAGTGCTGTGGGACTTGCTTCCTACAATGAGCAGTTCTTC
>TRBV20-1|-|TRBJ2-1|TRBD2
CSVPLAENEQFF
TGCAGTGTCCCACTAGCGGAAAATGAGCAGTTCTTC
>TRBV4-3|-|TRBJ2-1|-
CASSQEWADWSSYNEQFF
TGCGCCAGCAGCCAAGAGTGGGCGGACTGGAGCTCCTACAATGAGCAGTTCTTC
>TRBV27|-|TRBJ2-3|-
CASSFGPPDTQYF
TGTGCCAGCAGTTTCGGACCCCCTGATACGCAGTATTTT
>TRBV9|-|TRBJ1-6|-
CASSVVANSPLHF
TGTGCCAGCAGCGTAGTAGCGAATTCACCCCTCCACTTT
>TRBV25-1|-|TRBJ2-7|TRBD2
CASSDREGRYEQYF
TGTGCCAGCAGTGATCGGGAGGGCCGCTACGAGCAGTACTTC
>TRBV30|-|TRBJ2-7|-
CAWSVGRETTQQYF
TGTGCCTGGAGTGTTGGCAGGGAGACTACGCAGCAGTACTTC
>TRBV4-2|-|TRBJ1-2|-
CASSQETRNNGYTF
TGTGCCAGCAGCCAAGAAACGAGGAATAATGGCTACACCTTC